The 31 T cell receptor beta chains below come from one sample, sequenced in a study of blood T cell repertoires in COVID-19 (dated by TCRdb to 2020 to 2021). The library was built by means of the immunoSEQ multiplex PCR assay. Entries here come from immuneACCESS through TCRdb and include only in-frame sequences with V and J called. Some clones fail to appear in such tables; in the studies checked, an unresolved V gene covers under half of the shortfall, and the cause of the remainder is unknown. The sample table holds 60,000 or so clones, of which over 70% were seen once. The top ten clones comprise approximately 10% of the sample. The sequencing input was peripheral blood. The source is a man aged 30 to 39 with COVID-19, enrolled during active disease.

The V and J genes are TRBV5-1 and TRBJ2-3; TRBD2 aligns across 12 bases. J was trimmed by 0 bases and V by 3 bases; bases with no gene match: 14. The CDR3 is 20 amino acids. Germline V CDR1 and CDR2: SGHRS, YFSETQ. The CDR3: CASSYLPTGGLAGSTDTQYF. The CDR3 DNA reads as TGCGCCAGCAGCTACCTTCCAACCGGCGGACTAGCGGGAAGCACAGATACGCAGTATTTT.

This clone showed up just once. The chain has TRBV4-2 and TRBJ1-1; D uncertain. This CDR3 spans 13 amino acids. CDR1 is LGHNA and CDR2 is YNFKEQ in the germline V gene. Trimming took 0 bases from V and 7 from J, leaving 9 bases between them. For the CDR3, the DNA is TGTGCCAGCAGCCAAGAGAACTGGAGTGAAGCTTTCTTT. It specifies CASSQENWSEAFF.

This clone came up a few times. The V and J genes are TRBV6-2 or TRBV6-3 and TRBJ1-1, with TRBD1 matching over 7 bases. The germline V gene has CDR1 MNHEY and CDR2 SVGEGT. J gave up 0 bases and V 2 bases, and 6 bases lay outside the gene matches. This CDR3 is 16 amino acids long. The CDR3 protein is CASSYPDRELNTEAFF. In DNA form, the CDR3 reads TGTGCCAGCAGTTACCCTGACAGGGAATTGAACACTGAAGCTTTCTTT.

This chain connects TRBV10-3 to TRBJ2-5; 9 bases align to TRBD1. The trim removed 10 bases at V and 7 bases at J, leaving 7 bases unmatched. Germline V CDR1 and CDR2: ENHRY, SYGVKD. The CDR3 consists of 12 residues. The CDR3 DNA follows: TGTGCCACCCGGACAGGGGTGGGGACCCAGTACTTC. This translates into CATRTGVGTQYF.

The rearrangement links TRBV28 to TRBJ1-1; D is uncertain. Germline V CDR1 and CDR2: MDHEN, SYDVKM. The CDR3 runs 13 residues. Trimming took off 2 bases at V and 2 bases at J, with 6 bases between the two ends. The CDR3 DNA sequence: TGTGCCAGCAGTTTACCGGGAAACACTGAAGCTTTCTTT. Translated: CASSLPGNTEAFF.

V gene TRBV25-1 combines with J gene TRBJ2-5; TRBD2 aligns across 15 bases. The V and J ends lost 8 bases and 5 bases, in that order; junction bases with no gene match: 12. The CDR3 loop spans 17 amino acids. Germline CDR1 MGHDK, CDR2 SYGVNS. The CDR3 region has the DNA TGTGCCAGCTCACCAGGACTAGCGGGAGGGATCGTTGAGACCCAGTACTTC. Protein product: CASSPGLAGGIVETQYF.

This clone was counted a few times. The J gene is TRBJ2-2, the V gene TRBV18; TRBD1 matches at 9 bases. Germline trimming cut 3 bases from V and 5 bases from J; bases unmatched to any gene: 10. The germline V gene has CDR1 KGHSH and CDR2 LQKENI. The CDR3 has 17 amino acids. In DNA form, the CDR3 reads TGTGCCAGCTCACCCCCGCCCGACAGGGGGTGGACCGGGGAGCTGTTTTTT. Translated: CASSPPPDRGWTGELFF.

This clone was detected once. The chain joins TRBV27 to TRBJ1-1, with D possibly matching TRBD1 (6 bases). From germline, CDR1 is MNHEY and CDR2 SMNVEV (reference sequence). Trimming cost V 6 bases and J 5 bases, with 13 bases left between them. The CDR3 length is 13 residues. The CDR3 coding sequence is TGTGCCAGCAGGGGGGCGCGGAGGACTGAAGCTTTCTTT. It codes for CASRGARRTEAFF.

This chain connects TRBV19 to TRBJ1-2, with D maybe TRBD1 (6 bases). The CDR3 is made up of 15 amino acids. The V end was cut by 2 bases, the J end by 2 bases, with 12 bases between. CDR1 and CDR2 (germline): LNHDA, SQIVND (reference sequence). In DNA, the CDR3 is TGTGCCAGTAGTATAAAGGGGGGGCGCAACTATGGCTACACCTTC. This gives the protein CASSIKGGRNYGYTF. The full variable domain, its missing parts supplied by reference TRBV19 and TRBJ1-2, is DGGITQSPKYLFRKEGQNVTLSCEQNLNHDAMYWYRQDPGQGLRLIYYSQIVNDFQKGDIAEGYSVSREKKESFPLTVTSAQKNPTAFYLCASSIKGGRNYGYTFGSGTRLTVV.

The chain carries TRBV5-6 and TRBJ2-3; possible D gene TRBD2, 5 bases. The V end lost 2 bases, the J end lost 4 bases, and 11 bases lay between the germline ends. This CDR3 is built from 14 residues. CDR1 and CDR2 (germline): SGHDT, YYEEEE. CDR3 in amino acids: CASSLRESADTQYF. CDR3 DNA sequence: TGTGCCAGCAGCTTAAGGGAGTCCGCAGATACGCAGTATTTT.

The chain is built from TRBV19 and TRBJ2-7, with 8 bases aligning to TRBD1. V lost 6 bases to trimming and J lost 4 bases; unmatched junction nucleotides: 11. This CDR3 has 15 residues. Per germline, CDR1 LNHDA and CDR2 SQIVND (reference sequence). The CDR3 spells CASSPGTGAPYEQYF. CDR3 sequence (DNA): TGTGCCAGTAGCCCCGGGACAGGAGCTCCTTACGAGCAGTACTTC.

This chain joins TRBV7-2 and TRBJ1-5; D gene ambiguous. The V end lost 4 bases, the J end lost 5 bases, and 12 bases lay between the germline ends. Per germline, CDR1 SGHTA and CDR2 FQGNSA. The CDR3 runs to 14 residues. CDR3 DNA sequence: TGTGCCAGCAGCTCACATCCCCAGGATCAGCCCCAGCATTTT. Amino acid sequence: CASSSHPQDQPQHF.

The genes are TRBV7-9 and TRBJ1-2; weak D call: TRBD1 (5 bases). Between the trimmed V and J ends, which lost 1 base and 8 bases, there was a span of 11 bases. Germline CDR1 and CDR2: SEHNR and FQNEAQ (reference sequence). The CDR3 has 13 amino acids. The CDR3 sequence: CASSLGLQEGYTF. In DNA form, the CDR3 reads TGTGCCAGCAGCTTAGGCCTACAGGAGGGCTACACCTTC.

The V gene is TRBV6-2 or TRBV6-3, the J gene TRBJ2-1; TRBD1 matches at 11 bases. Per the germline V gene, CDR1 is MNHEY and CDR2 is SVGEGT. The CDR3 has 19 residues. V shed 2 bases and J 3 bases; nucleotides not matched to a gene: 12. As DNA, the CDR3 is TGTGCCAGCAGTTACCCCGTGGAGGACAGGGGGCGCGACTACAATGAGCAGTTCTTC. Translation gives CASSYPVEDRGRDYNEQFF.

The CDR3 reads CASSQVAAGWQFF. Here the CDR3 DNA reads TGTGCCAGCAGCCAAGTCGCCGCGGGGTGGCAGTTCTTC. This chain joins TRBV3-1 (or the pseudogene TRBV3-2) and TRBJ2-1; a possible D gene is TRBD2 (6 bases). CDR3 size: 13 residues. Trimming took off 1 base at V and 12 bases at J, with 13 bases between the two ends. The germline gives CDR1 LGHDT, CDR2 YNNKEL (reference sequence).

V is TRBV2 and J is TRBJ1-2, with D possibly being TRBD1 (5 bases). V was clipped by 9 bases and J by 0 bases, with 17 bases between them. Germline CDR1 and CDR2: SNHLY and FYNNEI. CDR3 length: 15 amino acids. This chain's CDR3 is CARGGPGEANYGYTF. Written as DNA, the CDR3 is TGTGCCAGAGGAGGGCCGGGGGAGGCTAACTATGGCTACACCTTC. The full variable domain, in which reference TRBV2 and TRBJ1-2 provide the parts outside the CDR3, is EPEVTQTPSHQVTQMGQEVILRCVPISNHLYFYWYRQILGQKVEFLVSFYNNEISEKSEIFDDQFSVERPDGSNFTLKIRSTKLEDSAMYFCARGGPGEANYGYTFGSGTRLTVV.

The chain has TRBV19 and TRBJ2-7; 7 nucleotides line up with TRBD1. Germline CDR1 LNHDA, CDR2 SQIVND (reference sequence). This CDR3 region has 14 residues. J gave up 5 bases and V 3 bases, and 7 bases lay outside the gene matches. CDR3 region: CASSMGDRAHEQYF. The CDR3 bases are TGTGCCAGTAGTATGGGAGACAGGGCCCACGAGCAGTACTTC.

The rearrangement uses TRBV19 and TRBJ2-3, with D unresolved. V was clipped by 5 bases and J by 0 bases, with 9 bases between them. Germline CDR1 is LNHDA and CDR2 is SQIVND (reference sequence). This CDR3 is 14 amino acids long. In DNA form, the CDR3 reads TGTGCCAGTAGTCTGCTGGGCAGCACAGATACGCAGTATTTT. Amino acid sequence: CASSLLGSTDTQYF.

V gene TRBV9 combines with J gene TRBJ2-1; TRBD2 matches 9 bases. Germline lookup yields CDR1 SGDLS and CDR2 YYNGEE. V trimming: 0 bases; J trimming: 5 bases; junction bases outside the gene matches: 9. The CDR3 is made up of 17 amino acids. CDR3 nucleotides: TGTGCCAGCAGCGTAGGTCTCGAAGCGGGAGGTGACAATGAGCAGTTCTTC. This sequence encodes CASSVGLEAGGDNEQFF.

Of note for this clone: No conserved phenylalanine or tryptophan is present at the end of the CDR3, so a read error is the likely explanation. The limits of the CDR3 on the DNA are not certain, so only TCRdb's listed CDR3 is given. The rearrangement joins TRBV28 to TRBJ2-7; TRBD1 was called by the table and not checked on the DNA. The CDR3 is made up of 13 amino acids, end residues included. From germline, CDR1 is MDHEN and CDR2 SYDVKM. CDR3 amino acids: CASSQSTRDRAVL.

The chain employs TRBV11-2 and TRBJ2-1, with 7 bases lining up with TRBD2. The ends lost 5 bases at V and 0 bases at J; junction bases unmatched: 1. CDR1 SGHAT and CDR2 FQNNGV come from the germline V gene. The CDR3 extends over 14 amino acids. CDR3 amino acids: CASSRDYSYNEQFF. CDR3 in DNA: TGTGCCAGCAGCCGGGACTACTCCTACAATGAGCAGTTCTTC.

The chain links TRBV6-5 to TRBJ2-7, with a tentative D call TRBD2 (5 bases). In germline, CDR1 is MNHEY, CDR2 SVGAGI. V gave up 2 bases and J gave up 2 bases, with 13 bases separating them. The CDR3 extends over 15 amino acids. The CDR3 reads CASSYRASNTYEQYF. For the CDR3, the DNA is TGTGCCAGCAGTTACAGGGCTAGCAATACCTACGAGCAGTACTTC.

This sequence joins TRBV30 and TRBJ2-7; 7 bases are a match to TRBD1. CDR3 length equals 14 residues. J gave up 5 bases and V 0 bases, and 7 bases lay outside the gene matches. Germline V gives CDR1 GTSNPN, CDR2 SVGIG (reference sequence). CDR3 coding DNA: TGTGCCTGGAGTGTAACAGGGGCTTTAAACGAGCAGTACTTC. It yields the protein CAWSVTGALNEQYF.

This clone was detected a few times. The chain combines TRBV18 with TRBJ1-1; D is undetermined. The CDR3 sequence is 12 residues long. The germline CDR1 and CDR2 sequences are KGHSH and LQKENI. Trimming pared 6 bases from V and 3 bases from J, leaving 8 bases between. The CDR3 reads CASSPTDTEAFF. CDR3 bases: TGTGCCAGCTCTCCAACGGACACTGAAGCTTTCTTT.

This chain joins TRBV27 and TRBJ1-4, with 12 bases identical to TRBD1. The junction had 11 bases not matched to a gene; V was cut back by 2 bases and J by 7 bases. CDR3 length equals 18 residues. Germline CDR1 reads MNHEY; CDR2 reads SMNVEV (reference sequence). The CDR3 DNA sequence: TGTGCCAGCAGTTTAAGTCCGGGACAGGGGGCTTTGGGTGAAAAACTGTTTTTT. Amino acid sequence: CASSLSPGQGALGEKLFF.

V gene TRBV30 combines with J gene TRBJ2-1, with 9 bases fitting TRBD2. J lost 5 bases, V lost 1 base, and 3 bases had no gene match. The CDR3 covers 14 residues. Germline V gives CDR1 GTSNPN, CDR2 SVGIG (reference sequence). In DNA form, the CDR3 reads TGTGCCTGGAGTGAGGGACTAGCCGACAATGAGCAGTTCTTC. Protein sequence: CAWSEGLADNEQFF.

This sequence joins TRBV5-1 and TRBJ2-2, with 12 positions matching TRBD2. From germline, CDR1 is SGHRS and CDR2 YFSETQ. V lost 8 bases, J lost 4 bases, and 6 bases stayed unmatched. The CDR3 extends over 15 amino acids. CDR3 bases: TGCGCCAGTAGGACTAGCGGGGCGACCACCGGGGAGCTGTTTTTT. This codes for CASRTSGATTGELFF.

The chain couples TRBV6-5 to TRBJ1-5; TRBD1 is a possible D gene (5 bases). This CDR3 comprises 14 residues. Trimming left V 6 bases short and J 3 bases short, with 12 bases between. CDR1 and CDR2 from the germline V gene are MNHEY and SVGAGI. The CDR3 loop is CASRGDSFNQPQHF. The CDR3 DNA is TGTGCCAGCAGGGGTGACAGTTTCAATCAGCCCCAGCATTTT.

Regarding this clone: A junction boundary mismatches the germline segment, possibly from a read error. Within the sample, other DNA sequences also encode this same CDR3. J is TRBJ2-7 and V is TRBV11-2; 8 bases match TRBD2. The length of the CDR3 is 16 residues. CDR1 and CDR2 (germline): SGHAT, FQNNGV. In DNA form, the CDR3 reads TGTGCCAGCAGCCGGGGCCTAGCGGGTTTCTCCTACGAGCAGTACTTT. As protein: CASSRGLAGFSYEQYF.

The V gene is TRBV11-2, the J gene TRBJ1-3; perhaps TRBD1 as D (5 bases). V shed 1 base and J shed 2 bases, with 12 bases lying between them. The germline V gene encodes CDR1 SGHAT and CDR2 FQNNGV. The CDR3 totals 16 residues. The CDR3 region is CASSLVLGGTGNTIYF. The CDR3 region has the DNA TGTGCCAGCAGCTTAGTATTGGGGGGAACTGGAAACACCATATATTTT.

The rearrangement uses TRBV9 and TRBJ2-2; 14 bases match TRBD2. V lost 2 bases, J lost 7 bases, and 1 base stayed unmatched. Germline V gives CDR1 SGDLS, CDR2 YYNGEE. The CDR3 totals 15 residues. The CDR3: CASSVGTSGSGELFF. The CDR3 DNA reads TGTGCCAGCAGCGTGGGGACTAGCGGGAGCGGGGAGCTGTTTTTT. Full variable domain (rest looked up from reference TRBV9 and TRBJ2-2): DSGVTQTPKHLITATGQRVTLRCSPRSGDLSVYWYQQSLDQGLQFLIQYYNGEERAKGNILERFSAQQFPDLHSELNLSSLELGDSALYFCASSVGTSGSGELFFGEGSRLTVL.